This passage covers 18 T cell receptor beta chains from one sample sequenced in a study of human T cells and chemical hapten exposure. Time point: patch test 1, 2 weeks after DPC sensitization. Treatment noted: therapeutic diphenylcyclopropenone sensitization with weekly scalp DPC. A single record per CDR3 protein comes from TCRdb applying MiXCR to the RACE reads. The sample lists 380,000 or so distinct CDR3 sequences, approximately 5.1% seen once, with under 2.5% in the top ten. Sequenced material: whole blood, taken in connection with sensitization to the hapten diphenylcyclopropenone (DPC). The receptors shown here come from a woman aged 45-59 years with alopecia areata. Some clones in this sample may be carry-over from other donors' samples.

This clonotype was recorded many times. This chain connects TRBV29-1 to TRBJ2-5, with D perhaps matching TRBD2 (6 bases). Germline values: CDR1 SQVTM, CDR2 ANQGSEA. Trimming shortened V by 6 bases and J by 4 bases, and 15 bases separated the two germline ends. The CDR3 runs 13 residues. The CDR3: CSVGRGRGETQYF. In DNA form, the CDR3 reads TGCAGCGTGGGTCGGGGGAGAGGAGAGACCCAGTACTTC. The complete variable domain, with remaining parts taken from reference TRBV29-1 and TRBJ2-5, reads SAVISQKPSRDICQRGTSLTIQCQVDSQVTMMFWYRQQPGQSLTLIATANQGSEATYESGFVIDKFPISRPNLTFSTLTVSNMSPEDSSIYLCSVGRGRGETQYFGPGTRLLVL.

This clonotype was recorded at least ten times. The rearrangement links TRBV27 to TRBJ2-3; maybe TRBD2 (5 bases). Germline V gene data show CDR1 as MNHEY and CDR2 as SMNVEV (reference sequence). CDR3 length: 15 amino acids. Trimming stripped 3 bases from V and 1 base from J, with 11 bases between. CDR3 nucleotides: TGTGCCAGCAGTTTCGTGACGGAGGGCACAGATACGCAGTATTTT. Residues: CASSFVTEGTDTQYF.

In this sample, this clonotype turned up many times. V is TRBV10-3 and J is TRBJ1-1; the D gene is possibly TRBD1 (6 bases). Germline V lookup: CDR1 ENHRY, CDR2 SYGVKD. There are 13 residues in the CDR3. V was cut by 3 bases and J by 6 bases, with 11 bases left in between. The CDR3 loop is CAISDLQGAEAFF. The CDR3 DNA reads TGTGCCATCAGTGATTTACAGGGAGCTGAAGCTTTCTTT.

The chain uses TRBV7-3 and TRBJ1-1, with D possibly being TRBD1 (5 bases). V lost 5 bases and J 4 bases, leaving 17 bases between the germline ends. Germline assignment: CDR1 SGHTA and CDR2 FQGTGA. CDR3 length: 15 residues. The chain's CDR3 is CASSEQASQGTEAFF. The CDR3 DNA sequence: TGTGCCAGCAGCGAACAGGCTTCTCAGGGCACTGAAGCTTTCTTT.

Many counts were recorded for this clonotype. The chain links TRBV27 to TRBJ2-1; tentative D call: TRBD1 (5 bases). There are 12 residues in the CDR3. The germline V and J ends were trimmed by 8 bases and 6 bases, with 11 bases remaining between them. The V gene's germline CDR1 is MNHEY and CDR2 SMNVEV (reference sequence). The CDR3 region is CASRPRGNEQFF. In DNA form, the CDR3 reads TGTGCCAGCCGTCCTAGGGGCAATGAGCAGTTCTTC.

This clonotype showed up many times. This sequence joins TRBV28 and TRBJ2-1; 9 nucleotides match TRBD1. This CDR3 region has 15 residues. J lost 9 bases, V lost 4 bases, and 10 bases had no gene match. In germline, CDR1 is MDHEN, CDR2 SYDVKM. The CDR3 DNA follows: TGTGCCAGCAGTTCACCGACAGGGGGTTTCAGTGAGCAGTTCTTC. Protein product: CASSSPTGGFSEQFF.

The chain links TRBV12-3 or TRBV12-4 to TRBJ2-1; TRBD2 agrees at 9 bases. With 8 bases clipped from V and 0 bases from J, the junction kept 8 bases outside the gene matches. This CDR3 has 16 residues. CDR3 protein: CASARTSVSSYNEQFF. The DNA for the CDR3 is TGTGCCAGCGCCCGGACTAGCGTAAGCTCCTACAATGAGCAGTTCTTC.

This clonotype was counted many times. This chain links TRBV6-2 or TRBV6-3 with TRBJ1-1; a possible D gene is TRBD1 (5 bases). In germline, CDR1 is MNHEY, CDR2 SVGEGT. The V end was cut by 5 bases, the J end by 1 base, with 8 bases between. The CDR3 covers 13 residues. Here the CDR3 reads CASSRDGNTEAFF. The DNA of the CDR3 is TGTGCCAGCAGTAGGGACGGGAACACTGAAGCTTTCTTT.

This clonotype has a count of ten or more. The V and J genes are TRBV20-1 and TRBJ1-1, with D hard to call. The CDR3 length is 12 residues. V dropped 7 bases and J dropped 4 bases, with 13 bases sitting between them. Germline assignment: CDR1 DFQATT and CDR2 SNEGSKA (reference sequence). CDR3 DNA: TGCAGTGTAAGGGTCGTGGGCACTGAAGCTTTCTTT. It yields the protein CSVRVVGTEAFF.

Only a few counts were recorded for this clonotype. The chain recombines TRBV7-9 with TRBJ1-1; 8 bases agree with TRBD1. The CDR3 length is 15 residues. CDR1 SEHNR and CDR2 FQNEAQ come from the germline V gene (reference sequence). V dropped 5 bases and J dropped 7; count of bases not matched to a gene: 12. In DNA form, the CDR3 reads TGTGCCAGCAGCCCACACGGACAGGGTAGGGGTGAAGCTTTCTTT. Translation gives CASSPHGQGRGEAFF.

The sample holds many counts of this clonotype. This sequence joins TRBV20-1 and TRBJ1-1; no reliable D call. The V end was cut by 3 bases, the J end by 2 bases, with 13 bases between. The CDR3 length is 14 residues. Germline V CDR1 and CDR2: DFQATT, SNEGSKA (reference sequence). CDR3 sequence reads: CSARIGSSNTEAFF. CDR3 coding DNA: TGCAGTGCTAGGATCGGCTCAAGTAACACTGAAGCTTTCTTT.

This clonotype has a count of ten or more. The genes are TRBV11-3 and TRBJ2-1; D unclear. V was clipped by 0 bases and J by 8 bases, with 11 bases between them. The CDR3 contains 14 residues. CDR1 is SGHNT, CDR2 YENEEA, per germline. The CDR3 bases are TGTGCCAGCAGCTTAGATAATCCCACGGATGAGCAGTTCTTC. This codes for CASSLDNPTDEQFF.

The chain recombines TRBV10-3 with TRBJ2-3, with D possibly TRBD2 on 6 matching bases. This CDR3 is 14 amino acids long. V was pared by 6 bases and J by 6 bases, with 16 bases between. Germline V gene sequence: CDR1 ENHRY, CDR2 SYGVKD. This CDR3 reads CAIRDYGGIDTQYF. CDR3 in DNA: TGTGCCATCAGGGATTACGGCGGGATTGATACGCAGTATTTT.

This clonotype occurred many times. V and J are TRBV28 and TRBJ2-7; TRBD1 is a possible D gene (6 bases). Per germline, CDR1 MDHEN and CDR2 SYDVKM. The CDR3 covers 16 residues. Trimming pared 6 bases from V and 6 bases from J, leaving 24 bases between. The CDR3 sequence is CASSWVSGMGAGEQYF. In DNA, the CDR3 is TGTGCCAGCAGCTGGGTCTCCGGGATGGGGGCAGGCGAGCAGTACTTC.

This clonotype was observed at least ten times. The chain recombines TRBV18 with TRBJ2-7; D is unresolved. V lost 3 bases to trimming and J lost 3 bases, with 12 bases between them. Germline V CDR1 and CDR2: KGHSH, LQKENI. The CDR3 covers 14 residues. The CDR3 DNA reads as TGTGCCAGCTCACCTACTTCGGCTGTCTACGAGCAGTACTTC. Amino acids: CASSPTSAVYEQYF.

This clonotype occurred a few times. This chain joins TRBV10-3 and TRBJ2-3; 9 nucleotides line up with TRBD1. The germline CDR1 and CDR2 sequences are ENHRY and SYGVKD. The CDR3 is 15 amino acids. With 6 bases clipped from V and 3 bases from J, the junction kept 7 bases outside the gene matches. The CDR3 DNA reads TGTGCCATCAGAAGGGGACAGGGCCCAACAGATACGCAGTATTTT. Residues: CAIRRGQGPTDTQYF.

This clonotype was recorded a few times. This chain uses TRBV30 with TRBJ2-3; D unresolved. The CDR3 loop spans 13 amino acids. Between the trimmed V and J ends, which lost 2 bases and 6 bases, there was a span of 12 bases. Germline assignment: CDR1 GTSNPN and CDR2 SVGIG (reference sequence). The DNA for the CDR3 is TGTGCCTGGAGTTATGGAACGGGCGATACGCAGTATTTT. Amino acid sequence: CAWSYGTGDTQYF.

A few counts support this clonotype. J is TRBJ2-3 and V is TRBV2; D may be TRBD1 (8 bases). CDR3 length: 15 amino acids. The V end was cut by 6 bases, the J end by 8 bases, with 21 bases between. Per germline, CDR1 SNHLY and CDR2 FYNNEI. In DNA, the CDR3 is TGTGCCAGCAGCGCAGGACTAGATCAGGGGGCTACGCAGTATTTT. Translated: CASSAGLDQGATQYF.